This T cell receptor (beta chain) comes out of a study of blood T cell repertoires in COVID-19. This clone occurred once. Generated by immunoSEQ multiplex PCR, the TCRdb table keeps only in-frame clones and is missing some. The sample shows around 150,000 clones, about 80% of them seen only once. The CDR3 extends over 14 amino acids. V was pared by 1 base and J by 5 bases, with 10 bases between. CDR1 and CDR2 from the germline V gene are SGHVS and FNYEAQ. Input material: PBMCs or T cells enriched from blood (not recorded which). This receptor was identified in a woman between 55 and 75 years old who had recovered from COVID-19. The chain combines TRBV7-6 with TRBJ2-3; D might be TRBD1 (5 bases). Here the CDR3 DNA reads TGTGCCAGCAGCTTAGGGCAGGGTGGAGATACGCAGTATTTT. Its protein is CASSLGQGGDTQYF.